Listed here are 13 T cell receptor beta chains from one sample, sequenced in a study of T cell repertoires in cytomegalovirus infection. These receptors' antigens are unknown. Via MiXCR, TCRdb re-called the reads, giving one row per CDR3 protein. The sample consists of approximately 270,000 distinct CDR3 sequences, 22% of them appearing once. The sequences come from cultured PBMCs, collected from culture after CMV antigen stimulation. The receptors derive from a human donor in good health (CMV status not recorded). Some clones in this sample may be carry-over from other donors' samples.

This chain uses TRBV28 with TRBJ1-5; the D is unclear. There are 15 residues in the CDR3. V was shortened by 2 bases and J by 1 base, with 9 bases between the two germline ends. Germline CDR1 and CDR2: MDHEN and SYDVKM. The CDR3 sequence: CASSLVRRSNQPQHF. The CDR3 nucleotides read TGTGCCAGCAGTTTAGTCAGGAGAAGCAATCAGCCCCAGCATTTT.

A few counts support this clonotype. CDR3 DNA: TGTGCCAGCAAGACAGCGTTAAATCAGCCCCAGCATTTT. It is translated as CASKTALNQPQHF. The chain employs TRBV6-1 and TRBJ1-5; perhaps TRBD1 as D (5 bases). Germline V lookup: CDR1 MNHNS, CDR2 SASEGT. The germline V and J ends were trimmed by 7 bases and 4 bases, with 11 bases remaining between them. The CDR3 spans 13 residues.

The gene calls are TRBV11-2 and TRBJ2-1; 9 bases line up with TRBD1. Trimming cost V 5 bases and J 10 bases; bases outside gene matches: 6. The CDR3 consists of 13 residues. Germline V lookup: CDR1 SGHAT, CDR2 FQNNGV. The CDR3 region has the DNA TGTGCCAGCAGCGGGGACAGGGCTCAAGAGCAGTTCTTC. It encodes CASSGDRAQEQFF.

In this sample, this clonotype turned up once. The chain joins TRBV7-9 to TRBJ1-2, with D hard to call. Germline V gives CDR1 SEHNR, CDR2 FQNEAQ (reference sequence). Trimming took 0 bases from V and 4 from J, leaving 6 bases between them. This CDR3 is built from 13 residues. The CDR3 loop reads CASSLAISYGYTF. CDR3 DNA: TGTGCCAGCAGCTTAGCCATCAGCTATGGCTACACCTTC.

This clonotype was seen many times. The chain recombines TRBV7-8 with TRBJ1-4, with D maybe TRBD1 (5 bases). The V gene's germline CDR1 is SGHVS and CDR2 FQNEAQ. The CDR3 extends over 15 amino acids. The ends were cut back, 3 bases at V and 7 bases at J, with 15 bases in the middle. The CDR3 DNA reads TGTGCCAGCAGCTTGTCCGGCAGGAGGGGTGAAAAACTGTTTTTT. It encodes CASSLSGRRGEKLFF. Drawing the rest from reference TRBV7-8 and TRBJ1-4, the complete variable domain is GAGVSQSPRYKVAKRGQDVALRCDPISGHVSLFWYQQALGQGPEFLTYFQNEAQLDKSGLPSDRFFAERPEGSVSTLKIQRTQQEDSAVYLCASSLSGRRGEKLFFGSGTQLSVL.

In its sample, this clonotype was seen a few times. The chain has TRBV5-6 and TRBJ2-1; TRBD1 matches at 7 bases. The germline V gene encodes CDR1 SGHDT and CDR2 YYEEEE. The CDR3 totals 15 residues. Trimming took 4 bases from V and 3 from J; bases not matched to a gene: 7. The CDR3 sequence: CASSIRDRNYNEQFF. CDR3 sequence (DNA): TGTGCCAGCAGCATCCGGGACAGAAACTACAATGAGCAGTTCTTC.

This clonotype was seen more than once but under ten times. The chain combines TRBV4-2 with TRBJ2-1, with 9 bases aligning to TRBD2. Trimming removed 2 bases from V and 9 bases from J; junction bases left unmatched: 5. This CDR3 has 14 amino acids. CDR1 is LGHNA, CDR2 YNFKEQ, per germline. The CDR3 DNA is TGTGCCAGCAGCCAACGGACTAGCGAGAGTGAGCAGTTCTTC. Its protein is CASSQRTSESEQFF.

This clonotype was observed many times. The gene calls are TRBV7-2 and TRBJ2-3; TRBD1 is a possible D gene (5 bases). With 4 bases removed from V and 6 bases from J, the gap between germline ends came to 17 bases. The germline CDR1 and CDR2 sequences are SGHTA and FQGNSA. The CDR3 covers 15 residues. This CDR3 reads CASSSLPPTADTQYF. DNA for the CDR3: TGTGCCAGCAGCTCCCTCCCGCCGACAGCTGATACGCAGTATTTT.

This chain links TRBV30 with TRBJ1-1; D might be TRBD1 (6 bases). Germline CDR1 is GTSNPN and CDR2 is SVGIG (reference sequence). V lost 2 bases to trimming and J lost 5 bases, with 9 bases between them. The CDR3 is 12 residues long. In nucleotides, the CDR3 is TGTGCCTGGAGTAGGGGGGGGACTGAAGCTTTCTTT. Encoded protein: CAWSRGGTEAFF.

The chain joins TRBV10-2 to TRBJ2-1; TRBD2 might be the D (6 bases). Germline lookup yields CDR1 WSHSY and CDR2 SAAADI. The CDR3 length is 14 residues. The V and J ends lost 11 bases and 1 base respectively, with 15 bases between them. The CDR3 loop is CASRESVSYNEQFF. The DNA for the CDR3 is TGCGCCTCCCGGGAGAGCGTTTCCTACAATGAGCAGTTCTTC.

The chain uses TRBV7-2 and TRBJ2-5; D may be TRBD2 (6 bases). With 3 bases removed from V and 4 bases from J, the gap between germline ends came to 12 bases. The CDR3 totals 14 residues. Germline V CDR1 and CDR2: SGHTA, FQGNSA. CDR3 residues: CASSFSGLRETQYF. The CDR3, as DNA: TGTGCCAGCAGCTTCTCGGGACTGAGAGAGACCCAGTACTTC.

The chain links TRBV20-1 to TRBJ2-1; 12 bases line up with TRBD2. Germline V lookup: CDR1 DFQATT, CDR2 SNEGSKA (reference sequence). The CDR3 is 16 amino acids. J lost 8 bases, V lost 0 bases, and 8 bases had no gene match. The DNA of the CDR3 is TGCAGTGCTAGAGAGAGACTAGCGGGAGCTTGGTATGAGCAGTTCTTC. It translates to CSARERLAGAWYEQFF.

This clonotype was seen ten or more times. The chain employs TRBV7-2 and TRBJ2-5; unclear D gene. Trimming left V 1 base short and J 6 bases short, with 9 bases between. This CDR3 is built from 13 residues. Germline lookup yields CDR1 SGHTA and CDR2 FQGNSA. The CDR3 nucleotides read TGTGCCAGCAGCTTAGGAAGGGTACAGACCCAGTACTTC. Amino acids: CASSLGRVQTQYF. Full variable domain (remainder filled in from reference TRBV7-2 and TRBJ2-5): GAGVSQSPSNKVTEKGKDVELRCDPISGHTALYWYRQSLGQGLEFLIYFQGNSAPDKSGLPSDRFSAERTGGSVSTLTIQRTQQEDSAVYLCASSLGRVQTQYFGPGTRLLVL.